The 26 T cell receptor beta chains given below trace back to one sample, sequenced in a study of blood T cell repertoires in COVID-19. Using immunoSEQ multiplex PCR, the repertoire was profiled, and TCRdb retains in-frame clones only, with some absent. The repertoire holds a few hundred thousand clones, 83% seen once, with approximately 5.4% in the top ten. Sequences were obtained from PBMCs or T cells enriched from blood (not recorded which). Every receptor here comes from a woman between 50 and 59 years old who had recovered from COVID-19.

V is TRBV5-6 and J is TRBJ1-6; 7 positions match TRBD1. The germline V gene has CDR1 SGHDT and CDR2 YYEEEE. This CDR3 is built from 14 residues. V lost 2 bases and J lost 10; bases outside the gene matches: 6. The CDR3 nucleotides read TGTGCCAGCAGCTTTTTTAGGGGGCGGTCACCCCTCCACTTT. This sequence encodes CASSFFRGRSPLHF.

This sequence joins TRBV4-2 and TRBJ2-7; 9 bases are a match to TRBD2. The CDR3 length is 17 residues. Looked up from germline, CDR1 is LGHNA and CDR2 is YNFKEQ. Germline trimming cut 0 bases from V and 6 bases from J; bases unmatched to any gene: 12. In nucleotides, the CDR3 is TGTGCCAGCAGCCAAGACCCCCTGACTAGCGGAATTATCGAGCAGTACTTC. Translation: CASSQDPLTSGIIEQYF.

This clone has just one count. The chain employs TRBV6-2 or TRBV6-3 and TRBJ2-2; 7 nucleotides agree with TRBD2. The CDR3 covers 14 residues. In germline, CDR1 is MNHEY, CDR2 SVGEGT. The V segment lost 0 bases and the J segment 6 bases; nucleotides outside the gene matches: 1. The CDR3 here is CASSYSRESGELFF. CDR3 coding DNA: TGTGCCAGCAGTTACTCGCGGGAGTCCGGGGAGCTGTTTTTT.

The chain links TRBV18 to TRBJ1-2; 7 positions agree with TRBD1. The CDR3 runs 14 residues. The V gene's germline CDR1 is KGHSH and CDR2 LQKENI. After removal of 3 bases from V and 3 bases from J, the junction contained 4 bases not matched to a gene. In DNA form, the CDR3 reads TGTGCCAGCTCACCCAGCGGACAGGACTATGGCTACACCTTC. It encodes CASSPSGQDYGYTF. The variable domain in full, completed from reference TRBV18 and TRBJ1-2, reads NAGVMQNPRHLVRRRGQEARLRCSPMKGHSHVYWYRQLPEEGLKFMVYLQKENIIDESGMPKERFSAEFPKEGPSILRIQQVVRGDSAAYFCASSPSGQDYGYTFGSGTRLTVV.

The genes are TRBV11-3 and TRBJ1-2, with 8 bases fitting TRBD1. The germline CDR1 and CDR2 sequences are SGHNT and YENEEA. V lost 0 bases to trimming and J lost 8 bases; unmatched junction nucleotides: 5. This CDR3 contains 14 residues. CDR3 protein: CASSLDGTGGGYTF. In DNA, the CDR3 is TGTGCCAGCAGCTTAGATGGGACAGGCGGAGGCTACACCTTC.

This sequence joins TRBV4-2 and TRBJ1-2, with 9 bases identical to TRBD1. Losses at the gene ends were 1 base for V and 5 bases for J; bases not matched to a gene: 8. The CDR3 sequence is 16 residues long. Looked up from germline, CDR1 is LGHNA and CDR2 is YNFKEQ. The CDR3 DNA follows: TGTGCCAGCAGCCAAGGGGAGACAGGGGGAAGGTATGGCTACACCTTC. Amino acid sequence: CASSQGETGGRYGYTF.

In this sample, this clone turned up once. The chain is built from TRBV29-1 and TRBJ2-7; D is possibly TRBD2 (6 bases). Trimming removed 6 bases at V and 2 bases at J, with 14 bases between. The CDR3 covers 13 residues. Looked up from germline, CDR1 is SQVTM and CDR2 is ANQGSEA. CDR3 in DNA: TGCAGCGTCATCGGAGGGTCCCCCTACGAGCAGTACTTC. Its protein product is CSVIGGSPYEQYF.

This chain connects TRBV2 to TRBJ1-1; a weak D match, TRBD1 (5 bases). CDR3 size: 16 residues. Germline V gene sequence: CDR1 SNHLY, CDR2 FYNNEI. The germline V and J ends were trimmed by 0 bases and 5 bases, with 16 bases remaining between them. This chain's CDR3 is CASSEARGAGGTEAFF. The CDR3 DNA is TGTGCCAGCAGTGAAGCGCGGGGCGCGGGGGGGACTGAAGCTTTCTTT.

This rearrangement joins TRBV6-5 to TRBJ1-2, with TRBD1 matching over 8 bases. Germline V gene sequence: CDR1 MNHEY, CDR2 SVGAGI. The CDR3 consists of 13 residues. Losses at the gene ends were 1 base for V and 8 bases for J; bases not matched to a gene: 3. CDR3 in amino acids: CASSYLQGDGYTF. DNA of the CDR3: TGTGCCAGCAGTTACTTACAGGGGGACGGCTACACCTTC.

The V gene is TRBV2, the J gene TRBJ1-1, with D hard to call. V was cut by 5 bases and J by 5 bases, with 6 bases left in between. This CDR3 has 11 residues. Per germline, CDR1 SNHLY and CDR2 FYNNEI. CDR3 loop: CASSPETEAFF. The DNA for the CDR3 is TGTGCCAGCAGTCCGGAGACTGAAGCTTTCTTT.

The rearrangement uses TRBV7-2 and TRBJ2-5; tentative D call: TRBD2 (6 bases). V was clipped by 5 bases and J by 1 base, with 14 bases between them. The germline gives CDR1 SGHTA, CDR2 FQGNSA. The CDR3 extends over 15 amino acids. CDR3 bases: TGTGCCAGCAGCCCGGGGGATTTATTCCAAGAGACCCAGTACTTC. Its protein product is CASSPGDLFQETQYF.

This clone was observed once. This chain connects TRBV5-1 to TRBJ2-3; 12 bases agree with TRBD1. Germline CDR1 is SGHRS and CDR2 is YFSETQ. CDR3 size: 16 residues. V lost 4 bases and J lost 6; bases outside the gene matches: 9. Here the CDR3 reads CASSVWGQGALDTQYF. The DNA for the CDR3 is TGCGCCAGCAGCGTCTGGGGACAGGGGGCTTTGGATACGCAGTATTTT.

As concerns this clone: The sample carries other DNA sequences with the same CDR3. This chain connects TRBV29-1 to TRBJ1-1, with D perhaps matching TRBD1 (6 bases). Germline assignment: CDR1 SQVTM and CDR2 ANQGSEA. The CDR3 totals 12 residues. V lost 6 bases and J 0 bases, leaving 8 bases between the germline ends. The CDR3 nucleotides are TGCAGCGTAGGACAGATGAACACTGAAGCTTTCTTT. This sequence encodes CSVGQMNTEAFF.

V gene TRBV2 combines with J gene TRBJ1-2; TRBD1 matches at 7 bases. CDR1 is SNHLY, CDR2 FYNNEI, per germline. J lost 8 bases, V lost 6 bases, and 12 bases had no gene match. There are 14 residues in the CDR3. The DNA for the CDR3 is TGTGCCAGCAGCCTCGACAGGGAGCTGGGAGGCTACACCTTC. This translates into CASSLDRELGGYTF. Full variable domain (missing parts from reference TRBV2 and TRBJ1-2): EPEVTQTPSHQVTQMGQEVILRCVPISNHLYFYWYRQILGQKVEFLVSFYNNEISEKSEIFDDQFSVERPDGSNFTLKIRSTKLEDSAMYFCASSLDRELGGYTFGSGTRLTVV.

This clone occurred once. The genes are TRBV12-3 or TRBV12-4 and TRBJ2-1, with D unclear. V was shortened by 6 bases and J by 10 bases, with 16 bases between the two germline ends. The CDR3 is 13 amino acids. CDR3 region: CASSNTPVGEQFF. The CDR3 DNA reads as TGTGCCAGCAGCAATACACCGGTGGGCGAGCAGTTCTTC.

CDR3 loop: CASSLGTAEAFF. CDR3 DNA sequence: TGTGCCAGCAGCCTCGGGACAGCTGAAGCTTTCTTT. The genes are TRBV14 and TRBJ1-1; 7 bases align to TRBD1. Germline CDR1 SGHDN, CDR2 FVKESK. The V and J ends lost 4 bases and 6 bases, in that order; junction bases with no gene match: 2. The CDR3 is made up of 12 amino acids.

In this sample, this clone turned up once. The rearrangement joins TRBV19 to TRBJ1-2, with 7 bases matching TRBD1. From germline, CDR1 is LNHDA and CDR2 SQIVND (reference sequence). The CDR3 spans 12 residues. V shed 4 bases and J 6 bases; nucleotides not matched to a gene: 2. CDR3 sequence: CASSSRGNGYTF. CDR3 sequence (DNA): TGTGCCAGTAGTAGCAGGGGGAATGGCTACACCTTC.

The chain uses TRBV3-1 (or the pseudogene TRBV3-2) and TRBJ2-5, with 9 bases aligning to TRBD1. There are 16 residues in the CDR3. The V gene end was trimmed by 5 bases and the J gene end by 1 base; junction bases not matched to a gene: 8. From germline, CDR1 is LGHDT and CDR2 YNNKEL (reference sequence). CDR3 loop: CASSGRQGGLQETQYF. The CDR3 coding sequence is TGTGCCAGCAGCGGCAGACAGGGGGGGCTCCAAGAGACCCAGTACTTC.

The chain has TRBV19 and TRBJ1-2; possibly TRBD1 for D (5 bases). Germline V gene lookup returns CDR1 LNHDA and CDR2 SQIVND (reference sequence). The length of the CDR3 is 12 residues. The V gene lost 7 bases and the J gene lost 2 bases, with 8 bases spanning the gap. The CDR3 here is CASIDRNYGYTF. The CDR3, as DNA: TGTGCCAGTATCGACAGAAACTATGGCTACACCTTC.

The table lists this clone with many counts. The genes are TRBV5-8 and TRBJ1-2; no firm D call. In germline, CDR1 is SGHTS, CDR2 YDEGEE. The length of the CDR3 is 14 residues. V was shortened by 4 bases and J by 8 bases, with 18 bases between the two germline ends. DNA of the CDR3: TGTGCCAGCAGCCACGGGTCCCTCGGGGAGGGCTACACCTTC. The encoded protein is CASSHGSLGEGYTF.

CDR3 nucleotide sequence: TGTGCCAGCAGCTTGGGGTTCGGGGCCTACGAGCAGTACTTC. This encodes CASSLGFGAYEQYF. The chain links TRBV5-5 to TRBJ2-7; perhaps TRBD2 as D (5 bases). This CDR3 has 14 residues. V was cut by 0 bases and J by 2 bases, with 9 bases left in between. Germline V gives CDR1 SGHKS, CDR2 YYEKEE (reference sequence).

The gene calls are TRBV18 and TRBJ2-5; 8 positions match TRBD2. Germline lookup yields CDR1 KGHSH and CDR2 LQKENI. The CDR3 extends over 15 amino acids. Germline trimming cut 3 bases from V and 1 base from J; bases unmatched to any gene: 4. The CDR3 DNA reads TGTGCCAGCTCACCGGATGGACTAGCCCAAGAGACCCAGTACTTC. It translates to CASSPDGLAQETQYF.

The V gene is TRBV11-2, the J gene TRBJ1-4; no clear D gene. This CDR3 is 14 amino acids long. Trimming cost V 0 bases and J 8 bases, with 10 bases left between them. Germline V lookup: CDR1 SGHAT, CDR2 FQNNGV. Written as DNA, the CDR3 is TGTGCCAGCAGCTTAGAAGGGTCGGGGGAAAAACTGTTTTTT. This sequence encodes CASSLEGSGEKLFF. Based on the CDR3 plus reference TRBV11-2 and TRBJ1-4, the full variable domain is EAGVAQSPRYKIIEKRQSVAFWCNPISGHATLYWYQQILGQGPKLLIQFQNNGVVDDSQLPKDRFSAERLKGVDSTLKIQPAKLEDSAVYLCASSLEGSGEKLFFGSGTQLSVL.

J is TRBJ2-5 and V is TRBV29-1; 11 nucleotides agree with TRBD2. Germline CDR1 reads SQVTM; CDR2 reads ANQGSEA. J was trimmed by 4 bases and V by 7 bases; bases with no gene match: 8. The CDR3 loop spans 14 amino acids. CDR3 loop: CSALAGGPGETQYF. The CDR3 DNA sequence: TGCAGCGCCTTAGCGGGGGGGCCTGGAGAGACCCAGTACTTC. The full variable domain, rest sourced from reference TRBV29-1 and TRBJ2-5, is SAVISQKPSRDICQRGTSLTIQCQVDSQVTMMFWYRQQPGQSLTLIATANQGSEATYESGFVIDKFPISRPNLTFSTLTVSNMSPEDSSIYLCSALAGGPGETQYFGPGTRLLVL.

The chain employs TRBV14 and TRBJ2-5, with 10 bases matching TRBD2. V trimming: 0 bases; J trimming: 5 bases; junction bases outside the gene matches: 9. The CDR3 totals 17 residues. Germline CDR1 is SGHDN and CDR2 is FVKESK. Here the CDR3 reads CASSQEPSGRFRETQYF. Written as DNA, the CDR3 is TGTGCCAGCAGCCAAGAACCTAGCGGGAGATTTCGGGAGACCCAGTACTTC.

This rearrangement joins TRBV29-1 to TRBJ1-1; D is possibly TRBD1 (5 bases). The CDR3 extends over 13 amino acids. Germline lookup yields CDR1 SQVTM and CDR2 ANQGSEA. V shed 4 bases and J shed 2 bases, with 11 bases lying between them. CDR3 amino acids: CSVALQGNTEAFF. The CDR3 bases are TGCAGCGTTGCGCTGCAGGGTAACACTGAAGCTTTCTTT. Filled out from reference TRBV29-1 and TRBJ1-1, the complete variable domain reads SAVISQKPSRDICQRGTSLTIQCQVDSQVTMMFWYRQQPGQSLTLIATANQGSEATYESGFVIDKFPISRPNLTFSTLTVSNMSPEDSSIYLCSVALQGNTEAFFGQGTRLTVV.